The clone carrying this TCR beta chain came up a few times. Its antigen is undetermined. The V end was cut by 4 bases, the J end by 5 bases, with 18 bases between. Germline assignment: CDR1 SGDLS and CDR2 YYNGEE. CDR3 length: 16 residues. The PCR had 60 Vbeta and 13 Jbeta primers. This table comes from immunoSEQ multiplex PCR, and its TCRdb copy is limited to in-frame clones, with some not included. The data show 90,000 to 120,000 clones, approximately 76% seen once. This sample stems from a study of cytomegalovirus exposure and HLA in healthy donors. Whole-study findings and limits: Relative to the roughly 690-donor mean, N-insertions were reportedly fewer in an Asian-associated ancestry cluster in a later analysis.

The origin of this receptor is a man aged 18 to 35 in good health and CMV-seronegative. The chain combines TRBV9 with TRBJ2-2; D might be TRBD2 (5 bases). Sequences were obtained from PBMCs. CDR3 sequence reads: CASSPGRGLGTGELFF. For the CDR3, the DNA is TGTGCCAGCAGCCCCGGTAGAGGGTTGGGTACCGGGGAGCTGTTTTTT.